Sequencing of this T cell receptor (beta chain) was carried out in a study of T cells in Graves' hyperthyroidism and ophthalmopathy. The CDR3 is made up of 14 amino acids. Germline V CDR1 and CDR2: MNHEY, SVGAGI. The V and J ends lost 4 bases and 5 bases respectively, with 13 bases between them. Graves' hyperthyroidism showing no ophthalmopathy progression within 18 months was considered stable. Amplification yielded TCR beta CDR3 regions, with RNA transcripts as the source. Initially, a first-round RT-PCR of the TCR CDR3 employed the HTBI primer set. TCRdb recomputed calls from the multiplex PCR reads with MiXCR, one row per CDR3 protein. Of a few hundred thousand distinct CDR3 sequences in the sample, 46% are singletons; the top ten hold about 7.8%.

The sequencing sample was made of peripheral blood or thyroid tissue (not recorded which). V is TRBV6-5 and J is TRBJ2-3; the D is unclear. This TCR was recovered from a woman aged 18-30 years with Graves' hyperthyroidism. CDR3 residues: CASSSSPKGDTQYF. The DNA for the CDR3 is TGTGCCAGCAGTTCCTCCCCAAAGGGAGATACGCAGTATTTT.